The TCR beta chain under discussion was sequenced for a study of shared clonotypes between healthy human individuals. Approximately 100 million PBMCs per unsorted sample were used for genomic DNA. Between the trimmed V and J ends, which lost 0 bases and 1 base, there was a span of 14 bases. Germline V gene lookup returns CDR1 LGHNA and CDR2 YNFKEQ. The CDR3 contains 17 residues. Deep level was the assay's run setting. Every subset's genomic DNA went evenly onto several immunoSEQ plates. Data came from immunoSEQ multiplex PCR; TCRdb stores just in-frame clones and leaves some out. The sample records roughly 500,000 clones, about four fifths being singletons.

The sequencing sample was made of PBMCs. The TCR comes from a woman in her forties in good health. Some clones in this sample may be carry-over from other donors' samples. The gene calls are TRBV4-2 and TRBJ2-3; weak D call: TRBD2 (6 bases). CDR3 loop: CASSQDISGGRTDTQYF. The CDR3 DNA follows: TGTGCCAGCAGCCAAGATATCAGCGGAGGGCGCACAGATACGCAGTATTTT.